The T cell receptor (beta chain) described here comes from a study of control samples from healthy donors and cancer patients. Profiling relied on immunoSEQ multiplex PCR, and the TCRdb table lists in-frame clones only, not all of them. Counted here are roughly 80,000 clones, about 88% occurring once; the ten biggest clones make up more than 5.5%. The CDR3 is 12 residues long. Germline CDR1 SNHLY, CDR2 FYNNEI. V was clipped by 10 bases and J by 4 bases, with 13 bases between them. Sequencing input: blood. The TCR originated in a woman in her 50s in good health. The genes are TRBV2 and TRBJ1-1; D is possibly TRBD1 (6 bases). CDR3 sequence (DNA): TGTGCCACCCAAAGGGGGAGCACTGAAGCTTTCTTT. This gives the protein CATQRGSTEAFF.